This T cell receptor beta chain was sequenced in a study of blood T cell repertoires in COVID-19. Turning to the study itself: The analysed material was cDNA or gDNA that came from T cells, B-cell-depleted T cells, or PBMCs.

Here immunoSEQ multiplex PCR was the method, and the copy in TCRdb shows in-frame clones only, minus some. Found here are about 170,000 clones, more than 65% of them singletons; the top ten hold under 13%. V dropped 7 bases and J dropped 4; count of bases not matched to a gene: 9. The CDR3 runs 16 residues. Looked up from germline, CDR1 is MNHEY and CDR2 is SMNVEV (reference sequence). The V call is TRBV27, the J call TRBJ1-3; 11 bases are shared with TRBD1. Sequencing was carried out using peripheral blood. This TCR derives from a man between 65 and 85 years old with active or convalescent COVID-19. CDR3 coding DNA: TGTGCCAGCACTTCGGACAGGGGGCGCTCGGGAAACACCATATATTTT. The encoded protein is CASTSDRGRSGNTIYF.